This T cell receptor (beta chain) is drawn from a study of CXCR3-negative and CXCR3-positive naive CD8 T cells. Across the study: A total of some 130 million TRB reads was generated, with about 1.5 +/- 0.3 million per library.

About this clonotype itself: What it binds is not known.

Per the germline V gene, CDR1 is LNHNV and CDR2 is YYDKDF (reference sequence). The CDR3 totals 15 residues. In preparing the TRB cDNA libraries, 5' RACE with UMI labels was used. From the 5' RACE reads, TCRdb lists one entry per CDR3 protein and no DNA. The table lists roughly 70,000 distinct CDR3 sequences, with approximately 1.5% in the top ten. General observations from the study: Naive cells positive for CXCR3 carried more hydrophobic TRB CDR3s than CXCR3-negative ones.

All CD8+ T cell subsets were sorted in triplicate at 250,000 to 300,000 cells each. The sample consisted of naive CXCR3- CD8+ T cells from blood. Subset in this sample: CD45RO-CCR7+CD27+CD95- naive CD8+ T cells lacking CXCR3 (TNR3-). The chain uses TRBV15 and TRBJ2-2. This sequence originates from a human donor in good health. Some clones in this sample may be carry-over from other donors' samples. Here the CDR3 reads CATSRDGGLPGELFF.